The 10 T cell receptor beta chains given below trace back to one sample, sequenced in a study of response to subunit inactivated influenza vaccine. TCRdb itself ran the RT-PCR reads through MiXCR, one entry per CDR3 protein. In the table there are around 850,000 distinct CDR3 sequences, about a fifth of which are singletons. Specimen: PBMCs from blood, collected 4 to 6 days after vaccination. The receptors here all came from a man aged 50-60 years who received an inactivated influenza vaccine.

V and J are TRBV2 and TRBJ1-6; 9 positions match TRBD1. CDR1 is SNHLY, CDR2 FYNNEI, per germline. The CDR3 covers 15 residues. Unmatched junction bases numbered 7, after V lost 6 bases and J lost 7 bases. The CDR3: CASRVPGTGNSPLHF. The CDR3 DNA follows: TGTGCCAGCAGGGTGCCCGGGACAGGGAATTCACCCCTCCACTTT.

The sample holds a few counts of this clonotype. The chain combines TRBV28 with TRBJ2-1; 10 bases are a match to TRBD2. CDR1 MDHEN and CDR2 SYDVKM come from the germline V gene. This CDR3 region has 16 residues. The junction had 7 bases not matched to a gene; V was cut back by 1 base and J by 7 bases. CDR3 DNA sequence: TGTGCCAGCAGTTTATCTTCTAGCGGGAGAAGGAATGAGCAGTTCTTC. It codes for CASSLSSSGRRNEQFF.

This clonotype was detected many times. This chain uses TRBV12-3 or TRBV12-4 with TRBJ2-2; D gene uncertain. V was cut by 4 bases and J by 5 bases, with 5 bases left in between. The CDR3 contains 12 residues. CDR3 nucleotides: TGTGCCAGCAGTTCTGAAACCGGGGAGCTGTTTTTT. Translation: CASSSETGELFF.

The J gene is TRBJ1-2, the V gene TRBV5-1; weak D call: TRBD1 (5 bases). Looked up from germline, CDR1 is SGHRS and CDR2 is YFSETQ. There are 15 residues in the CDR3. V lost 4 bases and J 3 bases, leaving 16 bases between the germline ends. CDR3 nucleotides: TGCGCCAGCAGCCCTGGCGTGGGGGTGGACTATGGCTACACCTTC. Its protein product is CASSPGVGVDYGYTF. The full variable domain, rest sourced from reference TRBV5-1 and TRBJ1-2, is KAGVTQTPRYLIKTRGQQVTLSCSPISGHRSVSWYQQTPGQGLQFLFEYFSETQRNKGNFPGRFSGRQFSNSRSEMNVSTLELGDSALYLCASSPGVGVDYGYTFGSGTRLTVV.

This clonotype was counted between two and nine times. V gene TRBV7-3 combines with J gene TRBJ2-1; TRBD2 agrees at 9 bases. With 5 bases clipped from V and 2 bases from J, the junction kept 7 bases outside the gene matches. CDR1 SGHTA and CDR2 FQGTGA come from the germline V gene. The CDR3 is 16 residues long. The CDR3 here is CASSRIAGAAYNEQFF. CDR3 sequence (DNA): TGTGCCAGCAGCCGGATAGCGGGAGCAGCCTACAATGAGCAGTTCTTC.

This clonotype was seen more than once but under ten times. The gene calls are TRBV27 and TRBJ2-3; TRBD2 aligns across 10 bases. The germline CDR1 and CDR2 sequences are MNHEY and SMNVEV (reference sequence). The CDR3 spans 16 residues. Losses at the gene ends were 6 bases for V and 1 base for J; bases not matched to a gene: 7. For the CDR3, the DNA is TGTGCCAGCAGGCACCTAGCGGGAGCCCGCACAGATACGCAGTATTTT. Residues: CASRHLAGARTDTQYF.

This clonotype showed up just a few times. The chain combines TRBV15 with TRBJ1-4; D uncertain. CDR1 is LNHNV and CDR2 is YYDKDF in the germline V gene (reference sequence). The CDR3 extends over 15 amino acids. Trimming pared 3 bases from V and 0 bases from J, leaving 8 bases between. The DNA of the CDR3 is TGTGCCACCAGCAGTACAGCCGCAACTAATGAAAAACTGTTTTTT. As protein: CATSSTAATNEKLFF. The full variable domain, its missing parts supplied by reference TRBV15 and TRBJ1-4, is DAMVIQNPRYQVTQFGKPVTLSCSQTLNHNVMYWYQQKSSQAPKLLFHYYDKDFNNEADTPDNFQSRRPNTSFCFLDIRSPGLGDTAMYLCATSSTAATNEKLFFGSGTQLSVL.

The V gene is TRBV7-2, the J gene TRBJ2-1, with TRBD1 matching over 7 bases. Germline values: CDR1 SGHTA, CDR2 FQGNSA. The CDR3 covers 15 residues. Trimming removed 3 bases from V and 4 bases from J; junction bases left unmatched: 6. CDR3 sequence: CASSLARDRYNEQFF. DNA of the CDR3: TGTGCCAGCAGCTTGGCAAGGGACAGATACAATGAGCAGTTCTTC. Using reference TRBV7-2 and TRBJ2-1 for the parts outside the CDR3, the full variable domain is GAGVSQSPSNKVTEKGKDVELRCDPISGHTALYWYRQSLGQGLEFLIYFQGNSAPDKSGLPSDRFSAERTGGSVSTLTIQRTQQEDSAVYLCASSLARDRYNEQFFGPGTRLTVL.

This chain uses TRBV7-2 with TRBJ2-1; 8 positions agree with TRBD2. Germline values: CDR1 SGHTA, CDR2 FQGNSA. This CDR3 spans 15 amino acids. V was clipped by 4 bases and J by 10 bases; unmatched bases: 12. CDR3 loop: CASSSTSVPQAEQFF. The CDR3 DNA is TGTGCCAGCAGCTCGACTAGCGTACCGCAGGCGGAGCAGTTCTTC.

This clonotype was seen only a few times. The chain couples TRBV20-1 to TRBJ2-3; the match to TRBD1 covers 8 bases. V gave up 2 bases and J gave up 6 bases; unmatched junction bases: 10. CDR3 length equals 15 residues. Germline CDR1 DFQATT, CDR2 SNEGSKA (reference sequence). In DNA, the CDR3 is TGCAGTGCTAGATCGGGGACAGGACTCTCCGATACGCAGTATTTT. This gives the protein CSARSGTGLSDTQYF.